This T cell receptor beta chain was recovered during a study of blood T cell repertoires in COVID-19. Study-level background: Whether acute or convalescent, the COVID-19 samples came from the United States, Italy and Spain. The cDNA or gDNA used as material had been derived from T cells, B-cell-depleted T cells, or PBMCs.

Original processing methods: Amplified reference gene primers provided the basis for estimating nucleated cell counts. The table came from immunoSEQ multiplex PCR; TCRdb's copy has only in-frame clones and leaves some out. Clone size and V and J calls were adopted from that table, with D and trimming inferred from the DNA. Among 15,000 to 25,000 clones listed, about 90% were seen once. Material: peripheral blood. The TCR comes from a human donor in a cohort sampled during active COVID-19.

CDR3 DNA: TGCGCCAGCAGCTTGGCCTGGGGACAGGGTGAAGCTTTCTTT. Translated: CASSLAWGQGEAFF. The chain uses TRBV5-1 and TRBJ1-1, with 9 bases matching TRBD1. Germline CDR1 SGHRS, CDR2 YFSETQ. The CDR3 is 14 amino acids. Trimming cost V 0 bases and J 7 bases; bases outside gene matches: 4.